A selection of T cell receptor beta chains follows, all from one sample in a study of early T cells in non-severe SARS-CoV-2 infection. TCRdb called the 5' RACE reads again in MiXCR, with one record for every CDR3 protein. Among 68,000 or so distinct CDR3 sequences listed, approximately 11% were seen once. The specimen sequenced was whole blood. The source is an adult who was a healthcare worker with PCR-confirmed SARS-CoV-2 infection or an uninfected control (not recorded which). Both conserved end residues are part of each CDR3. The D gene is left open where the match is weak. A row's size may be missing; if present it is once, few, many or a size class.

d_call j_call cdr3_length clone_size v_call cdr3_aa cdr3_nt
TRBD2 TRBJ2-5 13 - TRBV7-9 CASSSGLVGTQYF TGTGCCAGCAGCTCCGGACTAGTGGGGACCCAGTACTTC
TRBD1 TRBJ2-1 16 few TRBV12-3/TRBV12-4 CASSQAGTGDFRAPFF TGTGCCAGCAGCCAGGCCGGGACAGGGGACTTCCGCGCGCCGTTCTTC
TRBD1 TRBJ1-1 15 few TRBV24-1 CATSDPGQGGTEAFF TGTGCCACCAGTGACCCCGGACAGGGGGGCACTGAAGCTTTCTTT
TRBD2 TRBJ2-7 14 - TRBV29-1 CSVVGLAGGREQYF TGCAGCGTTGTTGGCCTAGCGGGAGGAAGGGAGCAGTACTTC
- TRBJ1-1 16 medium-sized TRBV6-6 CASSYSGGLGKSEAFF TGTGCCAGCAGTTACTCGGGGGGTCTAGGGAAATCTGAAGCTTTCTTT
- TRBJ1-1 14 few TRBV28 CASSPHDMNTEAFF TGTGCCAGCAGCCCACACGACATGAACACTGAAGCTTTCTTT
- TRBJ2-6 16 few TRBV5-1 CASSKDINSGANVLTF TGCGCCAGCAGCAAGGACATAAACTCTGGGGCCAACGTCCTGACTTTC
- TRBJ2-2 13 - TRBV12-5 CASGLLNTGELFF TGTGCTAGTGGTTTACTCAACACCGGGGAGCTGTTTTTT
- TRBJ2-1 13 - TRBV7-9 CASSLVSSNEQFF TGTGCCAGCAGCTTAGTATCAAGCAATGAGCAGTTCTTC
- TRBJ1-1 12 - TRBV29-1 CSVDWRNTEAFF TGCAGCGTTGACTGGCGGAACACTGAAGCTTTCTTT
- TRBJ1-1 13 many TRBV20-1 CSASEAMNTEAFF TGCAGTGCTAGCGAGGCCATGAACACTGAAGCTTTCTTT
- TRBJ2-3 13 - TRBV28 CASSLSITDTQYF TGTGCCAGCAGTTTGTCGATCACAGATACGCAGTATTTT
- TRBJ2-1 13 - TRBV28 CASSFSGTNEQFF TGTGCCAGCAGTTTTTCTGGGACCAATGAGCAGTTCTTC
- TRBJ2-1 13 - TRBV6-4 CASSVESHNEQFF TGTGCCAGCAGTGTAGAGTCCCATAATGAGCAGTTCTTC
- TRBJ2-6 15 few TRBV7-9 CATHLQGTGANVLTF TGTGCCACCCACTTACAGGGCACTGGGGCCAACGTCCTGACTTTC
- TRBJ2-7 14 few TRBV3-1 CASSRLGGAYEQYF TGTGCCAGCAGCCGATTGGGGGGCGCCTACGAGCAGTACTTC
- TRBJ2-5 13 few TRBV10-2 CASSAGIQETQYF TGCGCCAGCAGTGCTGGGATCCAAGAGACCCAGTACTTC
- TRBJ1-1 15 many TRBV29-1 CSVAQQGARNTEAFF TGCAGCGTTGCACAACAGGGCGCGAGAAACACTGAAGCTTTCTTT
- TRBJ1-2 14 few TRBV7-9 CASSLESGNYGYTF TGTGCCAGCAGCTTAGAGTCGGGGAACTATGGCTACACCTTC
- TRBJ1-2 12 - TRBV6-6 CASKIGPDGYTF TGTGCCAGCAAAATAGGGCCTGATGGCTACACCTTC
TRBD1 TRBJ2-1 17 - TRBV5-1 CASSLGRGTGSINEQFF TGCGCCAGCAGCTTGGGGCGAGGGACAGGGTCGATCAATGAGCAGTTCTTC
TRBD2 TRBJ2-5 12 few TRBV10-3 CAISQLAETQYF TGTGCCATCAGTCAACTAGCGGAGACCCAGTACTTC
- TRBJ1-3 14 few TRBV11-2 CASRYTGGGNTIYF TGTGCCAGCAGGTATACAGGAGGTGGAAACACCATATATTTT
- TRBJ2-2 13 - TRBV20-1 CSAAPERDGELFF TGCAGTGCTGCCCCCGAGCGTGACGGGGAGCTGTTTTTT
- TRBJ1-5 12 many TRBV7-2 CASSPYNQPQHF TGTGCCAGCAGCCCGTACAATCAGCCCCAGCATTTT
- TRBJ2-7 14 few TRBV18 CASSEAGLGDEQYF TGTGCCAGCTCTGAGGCCGGACTTGGGGACGAGCAGTACTTC
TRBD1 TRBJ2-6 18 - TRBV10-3 CAISPAPGQGPGANVLTF TGTGCCATCAGCCCAGCTCCGGGACAGGGCCCTGGGGCCAACGTCCTGACTTTC
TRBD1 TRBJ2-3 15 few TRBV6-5 CASSYGTGATDTQYF TGTGCCAGCAGTTACGGGACAGGGGCCACAGATACGCAGTATTTT
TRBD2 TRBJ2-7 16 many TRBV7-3 CASSVQAGGSSYEQYF TGTGCCAGCAGCGTACAAGCGGGAGGGAGCTCCTACGAGCAGTACTTC
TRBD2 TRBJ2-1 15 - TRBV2 CASKTSGRFKHEQFF TGTGCCAGCAAAACAAGCGGGAGATTTAAACATGAGCAGTTCTTC
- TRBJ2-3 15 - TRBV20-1 CSAKWGGAGTDTQYF TGCAGTGCTAAGTGGGGGGGCGCAGGAACAGATACGCAGTATTTT
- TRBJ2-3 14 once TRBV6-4 CASSERVSADTQYF TGTGCTAGCAGTGAACGAGTTTCCGCAGATACGCAGTATTTT
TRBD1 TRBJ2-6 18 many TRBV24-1 CATSDAGQGVRGANVLTF TGTGCCACCAGTGATGCGGGACAGGGGGTGAGGGGGGCCAACGTCCTGACTTTC